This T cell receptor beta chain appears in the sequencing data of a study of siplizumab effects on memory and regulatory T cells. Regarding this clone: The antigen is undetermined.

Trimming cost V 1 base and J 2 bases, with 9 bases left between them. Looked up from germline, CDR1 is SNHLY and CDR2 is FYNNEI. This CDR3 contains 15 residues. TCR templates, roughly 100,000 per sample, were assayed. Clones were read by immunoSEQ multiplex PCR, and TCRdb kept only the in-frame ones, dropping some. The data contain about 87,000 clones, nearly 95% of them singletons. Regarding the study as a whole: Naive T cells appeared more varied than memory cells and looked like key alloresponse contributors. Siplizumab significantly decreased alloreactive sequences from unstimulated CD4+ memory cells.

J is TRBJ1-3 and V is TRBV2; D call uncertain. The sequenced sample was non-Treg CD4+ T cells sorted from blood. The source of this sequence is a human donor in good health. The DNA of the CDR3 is TGTGCCAGCAGTGAAGACGGGAGTCCTGGAAACACCATATATTTT. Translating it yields CASSEDGSPGNTIYF.